These 8 T cell receptor beta chains were sequenced from one sample in a study of early T cells in non-severe SARS-CoV-2 infection. TCRdb independently ran MiXCR on the 5' RACE reads; one entry per CDR3 protein. The sample shows over 95,000 distinct CDR3 sequences, about 15% of them seen only once. Sample: whole blood. All receptors come from an adult who was a healthcare worker with PCR-confirmed SARS-CoV-2 infection or an uninfected control (not recorded which).

V usage is TRBV28 and J usage is TRBJ2-7, with a possible D match to TRBD2 (6 bases). V was trimmed by 8 bases and J by 5 bases, leaving 16 bases between them. The V gene's germline CDR1 is MDHEN and CDR2 SYDVKM. The CDR3 runs 13 residues. The chain's CDR3 is CASGTGDEDEQYF. The CDR3 nucleotides read TGTGCCAGCGGAACGGGGGATGAGGACGAGCAGTACTTC.

This clonotype has at least ten counts. This chain uses TRBV15 with TRBJ2-3; D gene unclear. With 0 bases removed from V and 2 bases from J, the gap between germline ends came to 15 bases. The CDR3 length is 17 residues. CDR1 and CDR2 (germline): LNHNV, YYDKDF (reference sequence). Here the CDR3 reads CATSRDLQRTLTDTQYF. The CDR3 DNA sequence: TGTGCCACCAGCAGAGATCTTCAGAGAACTCTCACAGATACGCAGTATTTT.

CDR3 DNA sequence: TGTGCCAGCAGCCAGGGTCGGGGACTATACAATGAGCAGTTCTTC. It is translated as CASSQGRGLYNEQFF. The chain links TRBV7-9 to TRBJ2-1; 7 nucleotides line up with TRBD2. Losses at the gene ends were 5 bases for V and 4 bases for J; bases not matched to a gene: 8. This CDR3 has 15 amino acids. Germline V gives CDR1 SEHNR, CDR2 FQNEAQ (reference sequence).

In this sample, this clonotype turned up a few times. The chain combines TRBV29-1 with TRBJ2-1; a possible D gene is TRBD2 (7 bases). The CDR3 covers 14 residues. Between the trimmed V and J ends, which lost 8 bases and 8 bases, there was a span of 22 bases. The germline gives CDR1 SQVTM, CDR2 ANQGSEA. The CDR3: CSLQDGGATDEQFF. Here the CDR3 DNA reads TGCAGCCTACAGGATGGGGGGGCCACTGATGAGCAGTTCTTC.

This sequence joins TRBV4-2 and TRBJ2-7, with 7 bases fitting TRBD2. V shed 4 bases and J 7 bases; nucleotides not matched to a gene: 10. Per germline, CDR1 LGHNA and CDR2 YNFKEQ. The CDR3 is made up of 14 amino acids. This chain's CDR3 is CASSLSSGNEEQYF. Written as DNA, the CDR3 is TGTGCCAGCAGCCTCTCTAGCGGAAATGAGGAGCAGTACTTC.

Only a few counts were recorded for this clonotype. The rearrangement uses TRBV20-1 and TRBJ2-7; D is possibly TRBD1 (6 bases). Per germline, CDR1 DFQATT and CDR2 SNEGSKA (reference sequence). The CDR3 runs to 12 residues. V dropped 3 bases and J dropped 2 bases, with 8 bases sitting between them. The CDR3 protein is CSARKGAYEQYF. The CDR3 DNA reads as TGCAGTGCTAGGAAGGGGGCCTACGAGCAGTACTTC.

V is TRBV3-1 and J is TRBJ1-1, with D possibly matching TRBD1 (5 bases). V was cut by 5 bases and J by 4 bases, with 17 bases left in between. CDR3 size: 15 residues. Per germline, CDR1 LGHDT and CDR2 YNNKEL (reference sequence). CDR3 sequence (DNA): TGTGCCAGCAGCTCCCTATGGGGGGGTGGCACTGAAGCTTTCTTT. Translation gives CASSSLWGGGTEAFF.

This clonotype was seen more than once but under ten times. This sequence joins TRBV6-1 and TRBJ2-1; D call uncertain. The germline V gene has CDR1 MNHNS and CDR2 SASEGT. With 6 bases removed from V and 6 bases from J, the gap between germline ends came to 6 bases. The CDR3 consists of 11 residues. The CDR3 sequence is CASSRTNEQFF. The DNA of the CDR3 is TGTGCCAGCAGCAGGACCAATGAGCAGTTCTTC.